This T cell receptor (beta chain) emerged from a study of monozygotic twins with inflammatory bowel disease. Notes on the study in general: Ultimately, a single strong signal or clonotype associated with IBD was not supported. It was in IBD patients that TCRbeta diversity (inverse Simpson) was lower than in healthy co-twins.

The CDR3 totals 14 residues. In germline, CDR1 is SGHRS, CDR2 YFSETQ. On this clonotype: The antigen remains undetermined.

Eight distinct reactions (per sample) were used to make the cDNA. Nested amplification of TCRalpha and TCRbeta cDNA involved two PCRs of roughly 17 and 9 cycles. No DNA is given; TCRdb re-called the 5' RACE reads and lists each CDR3 protein once. The sample totals approximately 330,000 distinct CDR3 sequences; its top ten clones hold 2% to 2.5%. The sequenced sample was blood. The V gene is TRBV5-1, the J gene TRBJ1-1; TCRdb lists TRBD1, though no DNA is available to test this call. This TCR came from a human donor with ulcerative colitis or Crohn's disease, or a healthy co-twin of an affected twin (not recorded which). The CDR3 region is CASNTGMVNTEAFF.